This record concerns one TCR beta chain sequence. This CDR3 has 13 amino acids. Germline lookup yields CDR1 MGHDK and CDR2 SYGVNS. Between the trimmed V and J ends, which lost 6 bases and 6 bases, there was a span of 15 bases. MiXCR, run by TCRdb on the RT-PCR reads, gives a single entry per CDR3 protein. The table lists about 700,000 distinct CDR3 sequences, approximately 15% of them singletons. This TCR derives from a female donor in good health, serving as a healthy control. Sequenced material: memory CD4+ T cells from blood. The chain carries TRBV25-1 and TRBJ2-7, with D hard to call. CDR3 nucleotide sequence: TGTGCCAGCAGCCAGAAATACCTAGGCGAGCAGTACTTC. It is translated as CASSQKYLGEQYF.